Listed below are T cell receptor beta chains from one sample, sequenced in a study of vaccination effects on CD4 cells after COVID-19. Their specific antigens are unknown. The table came from immunoSEQ multiplex PCR; TCRdb's copy has only in-frame clones and leaves some out. The repertoire holds roughly 51,000 clones, with over 60% as singletons. The sequencing used CD4+ T cells from PBMCs cultured without peptide, collected after COVID-19 vaccination. These receptors originate from a human donor who had a prior SARS-CoV-2 infection. Each CDR3 is given with its conserved first and last residue. A D gene is named only where the DNA matches it firmly. Clone size appears in some rows only: once, few, many, or a class for an expanded clone.

V	D	size	J	CDR3	DNA
TRBV7-2	TRBD2	once	TRBJ2-3	CASSQRGGGYTDTQYF	TGTGCCAGCAGCCAAAGAGGCGGGGGGTACACAGATACGCAGTATTTT
TRBV2	TRBD1	-	TRBJ2-7	CASNPGQGVYEQYF	TGTGCCAGCAACCCGGGACAGGGAGTCTACGAGCAGTACTTC
TRBV9	-	-	TRBJ2-7	CASSVASGPEGKQYF	TGTGCCAGCAGCGTAGCTTCCGGTCCGGAGGGTAAACAGTACTTC
TRBV28	TRBD1	-	TRBJ1-3	CASSLLTGITGNTIYF	TGTGCCAGCAGTTTATTGACAGGGATAACTGGAAACACCATATATTTT
TRBV7-9	-	few	TRBJ1-3	CASSSTRRSGNTIYF	TGTGCCAGCAGCTCAACAAGACGCTCTGGAAACACCATATATTTT
TRBV20-1	TRBD1	-	TRBJ2-5	CSAPTGETQYF	TGCAGTGCCCCGACAGGGGAGACCCAGTACTTC
TRBV27	TRBD1	-	TRBJ1-2	CASSLSTGGYGYTF	TGTGCCAGCAGTTTATCTACAGGGGGCTATGGCTACACCTTC
TRBV5-1	TRBD2	few	TRBJ2-1	CASSFFSGSMHEQFF	TGCGCCAGCAGCTTTTTTAGCGGGAGTATGCATGAGCAGTTCTTC
TRBV2	TRBD2	-	TRBJ2-7	CASSGGTSSREQYF	TGTGCCAGCAGTGGGGGGACTAGCTCTCGCGAGCAGTACTTC
TRBV7-6	TRBD2	-	TRBJ2-5	CASSLERTSGGETQYF	TGTGCCAGCAGCTTAGAAAGGACTAGCGGTGGCGAGACCCAGTACTTC
TRBV7-9	-	-	TRBJ1-1	CASSSPGGGMNTEAFF	TGTGCCAGCAGCTCACCCGGCGGAGGGATGAACACTGAAGCTTTCTTT
TRBV5-1	TRBD2	-	TRBJ2-1	CASSSASGSSYNEQFF	TGCGCCAGCAGCTCCGCTAGCGGAAGCTCCTACAATGAGCAGTTCTTC
TRBV7-2	-	-	TRBJ1-3	CASSQRTWGWSGNTIYF	TGTGCCAGCAGCCAACGGACATGGGGTTGGTCTGGAAACACCATATATTTT
TRBV11-2	-	-	TRBJ2-7	CASSLGQNSYEQYF	TGTGCCAGCAGCTTGGGGCAAAACTCCTACGAGCAGTACTTC
TRBV7-8	TRBD2	once	TRBJ2-7	CASSLTSGTYYEQYF	TGTGCCAGCAGCTTGACTAGCGGGACATACTACGAGCAGTACTTC
TRBV9	-	-	TRBJ2-3	CASSSTVGTRGDTQYF	TGTGCCAGCAGCTCCACCGTGGGAACTCGGGGCGATACGCAGTATTTT